The present T cell receptor (beta chain) was sequenced within a study of T-cell reconstitution after alpha-beta-depleted transplantation in children. Notes on the study in general: Most T-cell counts and diversity one year after the transplant came from T cells that were newly produced.

About this clonotype: Its antigen remains unidentified. A much more abundant neighbour one base away suggests this may be a read error.

Preparation of the TCRbeta library was carried out with unique molecular identifiers. TCRdb passed the PCR reads through MiXCR, listing each CDR3 protein once. The sample yields 700,000 to 950,000 distinct CDR3 sequences, 16% seen once. V lost 7 bases and J lost 5, with 17 bases in between. This CDR3 contains 15 residues. Germline lookup yields CDR1 LGHDT and CDR2 YNNKEL (reference sequence). Sequences were derived from PBMCs, mostly from graft donor cells, sampled 360 days after TCRalphabeta/CD19-depleted stem cell transplant. The chain is built from TRBV3-1 and TRBJ2-2, with no clear D. The receptor comes from a male patient younger than 18 who had a stem cell transplant for acute lymphoblastic leukemia, so the T cells may come from the graft donor. CDR3 nucleotides: TGTGCCAGCACCCCAACACGTGTACGGACCGGGGAGCTGTTTTTT. It translates to CASTPTRVRTGELFF.